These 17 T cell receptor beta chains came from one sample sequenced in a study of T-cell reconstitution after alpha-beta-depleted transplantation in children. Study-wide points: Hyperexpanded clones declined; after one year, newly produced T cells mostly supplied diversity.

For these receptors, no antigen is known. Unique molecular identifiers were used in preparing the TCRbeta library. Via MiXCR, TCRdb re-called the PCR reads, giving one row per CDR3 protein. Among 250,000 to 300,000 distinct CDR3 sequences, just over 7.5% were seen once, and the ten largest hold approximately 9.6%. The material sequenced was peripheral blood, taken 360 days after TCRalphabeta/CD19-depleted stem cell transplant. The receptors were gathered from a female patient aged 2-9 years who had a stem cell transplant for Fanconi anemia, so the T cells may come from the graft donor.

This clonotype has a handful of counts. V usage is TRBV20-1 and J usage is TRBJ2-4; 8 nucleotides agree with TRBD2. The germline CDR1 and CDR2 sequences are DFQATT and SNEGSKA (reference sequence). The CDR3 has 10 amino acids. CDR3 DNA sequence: TGCAGGACCGGGGGGGACATTCAGTACTTC. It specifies CRTGGDIQYF.

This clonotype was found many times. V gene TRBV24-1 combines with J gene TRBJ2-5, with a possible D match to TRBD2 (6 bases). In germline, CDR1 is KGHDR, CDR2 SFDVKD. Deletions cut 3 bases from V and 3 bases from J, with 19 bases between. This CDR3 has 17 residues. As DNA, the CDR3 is TGTGCCACCAGTGATGGGGGGTCCGGACTCCTCGAAGAGACCCAGTACTTC. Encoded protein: CATSDGGSGLLEETQYF.

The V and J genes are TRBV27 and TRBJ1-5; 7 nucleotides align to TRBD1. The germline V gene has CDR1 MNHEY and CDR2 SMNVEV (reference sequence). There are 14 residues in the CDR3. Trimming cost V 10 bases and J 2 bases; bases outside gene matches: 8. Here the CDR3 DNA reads TGTGCCACCTCGACAGGGATGGGCAATCAGCCCCAGCATTTT. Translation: CATSTGMGNQPQHF.

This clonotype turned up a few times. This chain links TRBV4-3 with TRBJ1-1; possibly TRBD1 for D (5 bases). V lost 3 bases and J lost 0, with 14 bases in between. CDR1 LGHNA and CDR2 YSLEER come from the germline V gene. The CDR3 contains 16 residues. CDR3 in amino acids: CASSQAGLYMNTEAFF. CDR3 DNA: TGCGCCAGCAGCCAGGCGGGGCTTTACATGAACACTGAAGCTTTCTTT.

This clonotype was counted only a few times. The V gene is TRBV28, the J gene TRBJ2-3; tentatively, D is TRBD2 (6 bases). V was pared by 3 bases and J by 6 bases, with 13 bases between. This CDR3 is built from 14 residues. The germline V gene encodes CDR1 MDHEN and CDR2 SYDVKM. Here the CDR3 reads CASSFATAGDTQYF. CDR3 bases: TGTGCCAGCAGTTTTGCGACGGCGGGGGATACGCAGTATTTT.

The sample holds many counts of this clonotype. This CDR3 reads CASSPTWATDTQYF. The CDR3 region has the DNA TGTGCCAGCAGTCCCACTTGGGCCACAGATACGCAGTATTTT. The chain employs TRBV6-5 and TRBJ2-3, with no clear D. V was cut by 5 bases and J by 2 bases, with 11 bases left in between. CDR3 length: 14 amino acids. Per germline, CDR1 MNHEY and CDR2 SVGAGI.

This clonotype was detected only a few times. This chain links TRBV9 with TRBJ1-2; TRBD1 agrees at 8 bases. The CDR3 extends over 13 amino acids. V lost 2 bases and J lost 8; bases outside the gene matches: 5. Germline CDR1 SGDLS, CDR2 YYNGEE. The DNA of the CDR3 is TGTGCCAGCAGCGTGGGAACAGGGGGAGGCTACACCTTC. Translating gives CASSVGTGGGYTF.

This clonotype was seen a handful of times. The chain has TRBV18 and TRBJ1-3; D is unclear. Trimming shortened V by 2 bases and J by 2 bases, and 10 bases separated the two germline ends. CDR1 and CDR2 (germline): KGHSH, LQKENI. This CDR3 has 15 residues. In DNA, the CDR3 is TGTGCCAGCTCACCAAATGGCGGGGCTGGAAACACCATATATTTT. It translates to CASSPNGGAGNTIYF.

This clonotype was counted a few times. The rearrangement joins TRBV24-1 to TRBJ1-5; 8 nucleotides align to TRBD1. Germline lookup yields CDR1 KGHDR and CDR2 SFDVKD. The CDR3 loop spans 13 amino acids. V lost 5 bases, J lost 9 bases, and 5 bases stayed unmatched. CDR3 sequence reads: CATSGTGRGPQHF. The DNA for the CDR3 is TGTGCCACCAGTGGGACAGGGCGAGGGCCCCAGCATTTT.

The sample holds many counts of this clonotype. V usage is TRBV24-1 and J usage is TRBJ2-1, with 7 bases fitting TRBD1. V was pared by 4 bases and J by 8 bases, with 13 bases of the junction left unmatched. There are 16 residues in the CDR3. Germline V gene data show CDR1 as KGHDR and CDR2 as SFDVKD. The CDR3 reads CATSDHRQGKRDEQFF. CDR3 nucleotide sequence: TGTGCCACCAGTGACCACCGACAGGGTAAGAGGGATGAGCAGTTCTTC.

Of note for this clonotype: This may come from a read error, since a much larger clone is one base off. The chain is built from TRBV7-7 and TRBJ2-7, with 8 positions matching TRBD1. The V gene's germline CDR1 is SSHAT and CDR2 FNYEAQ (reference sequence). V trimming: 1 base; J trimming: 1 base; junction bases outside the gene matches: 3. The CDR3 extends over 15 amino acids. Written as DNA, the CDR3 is TGTGCCAGCAGCTTAGGACAGGGGAGGTCCTACGAGCAGTACTTC. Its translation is CASSLGQGRSYEQYF. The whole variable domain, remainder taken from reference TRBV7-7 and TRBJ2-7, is GAGVSQSPRYKVTKRGQDVTLRCDPISSHATLYWYQQALGQGPEFLTYFNYEAQPDKSGLPSDRFSAERPEGSISTLTIQRTEQRDSAMYRCASSLGQGRSYEQYFGPGTRLTVT.

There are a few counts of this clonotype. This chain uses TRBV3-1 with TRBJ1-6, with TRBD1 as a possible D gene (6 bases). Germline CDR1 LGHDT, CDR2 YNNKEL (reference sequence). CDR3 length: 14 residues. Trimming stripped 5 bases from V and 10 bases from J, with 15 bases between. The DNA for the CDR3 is TGTGCCAGCAGCTTTCGTGGCCAGGGGTCACCCCTCCACTTT. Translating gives CASSFRGQGSPLHF.

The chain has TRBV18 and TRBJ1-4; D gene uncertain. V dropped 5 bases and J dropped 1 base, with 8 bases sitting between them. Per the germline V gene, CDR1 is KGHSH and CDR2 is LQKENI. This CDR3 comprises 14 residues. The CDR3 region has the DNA TGTGCCAGCTCAGAACAGTTAACTAATGAAAAACTGTTTTTT. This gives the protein CASSEQLTNEKLFF.

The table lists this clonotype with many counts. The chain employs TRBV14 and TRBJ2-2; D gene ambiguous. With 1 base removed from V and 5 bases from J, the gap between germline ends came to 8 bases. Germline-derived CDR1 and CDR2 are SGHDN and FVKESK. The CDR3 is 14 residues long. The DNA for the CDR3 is TGTGCCAGCAGCCAAGTCTCCCGGACCGGGGAGCTGTTTTTT. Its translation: CASSQVSRTGELFF.

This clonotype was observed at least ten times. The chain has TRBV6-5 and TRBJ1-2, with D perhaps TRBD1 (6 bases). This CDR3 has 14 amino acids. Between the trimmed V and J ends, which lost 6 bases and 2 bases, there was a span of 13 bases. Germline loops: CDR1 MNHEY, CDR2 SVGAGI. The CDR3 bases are TGTGCCAGCAGCTACACCACAGGGAACTATGGCTACACCTTC. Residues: CASSYTTGNYGYTF.

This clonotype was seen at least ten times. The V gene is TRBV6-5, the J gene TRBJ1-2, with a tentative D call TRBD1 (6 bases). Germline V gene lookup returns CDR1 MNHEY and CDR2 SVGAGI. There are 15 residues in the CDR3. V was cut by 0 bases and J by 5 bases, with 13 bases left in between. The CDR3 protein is CASSYSYPTGYGYTF. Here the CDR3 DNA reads TGTGCCAGCAGTTACTCGTACCCAACAGGGTATGGCTACACCTTC.

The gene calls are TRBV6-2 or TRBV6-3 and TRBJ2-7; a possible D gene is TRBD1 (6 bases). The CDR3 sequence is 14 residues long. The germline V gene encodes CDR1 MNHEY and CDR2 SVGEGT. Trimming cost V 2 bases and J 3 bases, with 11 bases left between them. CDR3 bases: TGTGCCAGCAGTTACAGCGTAGGGGGCTACGAGCAGTACTTC. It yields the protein CASSYSVGGYEQYF.